This TCR beta chain was found in a study of blood T cell repertoires in COVID-19. The wider study: Italy, Spain and the United States were the sources of the convalescent and acute COVID-19 samples. Sample material is recorded as cDNA or gDNA derived from T cells, B-cell-depleted T cells, or PBMCs.

V was cut by 2 bases and J by 1 base, with 10 bases left in between. Per the germline V gene, CDR1 is KGHSH and CDR2 is LQKENI. The CDR3 loop spans 15 amino acids. While infection was still active, Seattle patients were enrolled and then followed longitudinally. Per the original methods: Nucleated cell counts were estimated from reference gene primer amplification. TCRdb keeps only in-frame clones here, not all; method: immunoSEQ multiplex PCR. V and J calls plus clone size are reproduced from that table; the DNA served to infer D and trimming. The data show around 160,000 clones, around nine tenths seen once.

The source material was peripheral blood. This TCR derives from a woman in her seventies with COVID-19, enrolled during active disease. This sequence joins TRBV18 and TRBJ2-3; D remains ambiguous. CDR3 region: CASSPSVSGTDTQYF. As DNA, the CDR3 is TGTGCCAGCTCACCATCCGTTTCTGGCACAGATACGCAGTATTTT. The entire variable domain, with the rest obtained from reference TRBV18 and TRBJ2-3, is as follows: NAGVMQNPRHLVRRRGQEARLRCSPMKGHSHVYWYRQLPEEGLKFMVYLQKENIIDESGMPKERFSAEFPKEGPSILRIQQVVRGDSAAYFCASSPSVSGTDTQYFGPGTRLTVL.